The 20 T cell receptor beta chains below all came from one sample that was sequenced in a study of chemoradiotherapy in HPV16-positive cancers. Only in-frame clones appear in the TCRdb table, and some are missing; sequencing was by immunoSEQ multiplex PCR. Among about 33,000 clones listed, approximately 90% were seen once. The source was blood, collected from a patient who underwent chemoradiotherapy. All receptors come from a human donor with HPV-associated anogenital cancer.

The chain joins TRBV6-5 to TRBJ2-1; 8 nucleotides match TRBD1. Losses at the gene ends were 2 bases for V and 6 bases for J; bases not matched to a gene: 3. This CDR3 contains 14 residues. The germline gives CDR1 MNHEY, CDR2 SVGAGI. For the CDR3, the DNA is TGTGCCAGCAGTTACGGGGACAGGAGCAATGAGCAGTTCTTC. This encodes CASSYGDRSNEQFF.

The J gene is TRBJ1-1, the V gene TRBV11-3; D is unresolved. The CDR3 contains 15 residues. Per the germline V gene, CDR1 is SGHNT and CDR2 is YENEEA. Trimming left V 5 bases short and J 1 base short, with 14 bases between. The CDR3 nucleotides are TGTGCCAGCAGCCCAGGACCGAATACGAACACTGAAGCTTTCTTT. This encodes CASSPGPNTNTEAFF.

In DNA form, the CDR3 reads TGTGCCAGCAGCGCGGGACAGCCCCAAGAGACCCAGTACTTC. The encoded protein is CASSAGQPQETQYF. The chain has TRBV5-4 and TRBJ2-5; possibly TRBD1 for D (7 bases). The V gene's germline CDR1 is SGHNT and CDR2 YYREEE (reference sequence). The CDR3 totals 14 residues. Trimming took off 4 bases at V and 1 base at J, with 11 bases between the two ends.

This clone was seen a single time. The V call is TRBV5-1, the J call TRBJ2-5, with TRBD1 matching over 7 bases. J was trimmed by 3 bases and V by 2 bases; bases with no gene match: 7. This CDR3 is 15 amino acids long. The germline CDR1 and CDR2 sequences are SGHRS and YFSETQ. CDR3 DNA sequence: TGCGCCAGCAGCTTAACAGGGGATCCCGAAGAGACCCAGTACTTC. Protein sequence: CASSLTGDPEETQYF.

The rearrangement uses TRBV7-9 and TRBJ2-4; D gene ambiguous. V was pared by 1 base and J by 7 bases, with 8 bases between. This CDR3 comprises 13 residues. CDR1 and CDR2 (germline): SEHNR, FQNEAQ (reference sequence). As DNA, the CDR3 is TGTGCCAGCAGCTTAGTTTCCAGGAACATTCAGTACTTC. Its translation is CASSLVSRNIQYF.

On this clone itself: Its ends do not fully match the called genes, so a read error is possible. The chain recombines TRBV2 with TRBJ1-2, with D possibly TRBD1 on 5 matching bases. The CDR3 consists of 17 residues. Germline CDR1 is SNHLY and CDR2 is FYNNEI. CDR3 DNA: TGTGCCAGCCCGAGAGGGGTAGAGGCTAACCCAAACTCTGGCTACACCTTC. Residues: CASPRGVEANPNSGYTF.

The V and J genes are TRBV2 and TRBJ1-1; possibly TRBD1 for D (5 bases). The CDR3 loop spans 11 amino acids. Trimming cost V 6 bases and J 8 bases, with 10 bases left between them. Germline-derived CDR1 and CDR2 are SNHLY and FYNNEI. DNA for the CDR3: TGTGCCAGCAGGAGAACAGGAGAAGCTTTCTTT. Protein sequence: CASRRTGEAFF.

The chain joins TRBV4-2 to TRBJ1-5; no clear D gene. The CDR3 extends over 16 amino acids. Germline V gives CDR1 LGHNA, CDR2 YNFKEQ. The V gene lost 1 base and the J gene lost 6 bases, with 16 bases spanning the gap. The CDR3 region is CASSQGREGISQPQHF. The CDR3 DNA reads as TGTGCCAGCAGCCAAGGGCGGGAGGGAATCAGTCAGCCCCAGCATTTT.

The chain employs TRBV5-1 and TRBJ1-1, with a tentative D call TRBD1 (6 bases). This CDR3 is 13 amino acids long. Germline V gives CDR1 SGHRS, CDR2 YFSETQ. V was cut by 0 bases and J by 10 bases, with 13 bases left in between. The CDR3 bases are TGCGCCAGCAGCTTGGATCAGGGGCGTGGAGCTTTCTTT. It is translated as CASSLDQGRGAFF.

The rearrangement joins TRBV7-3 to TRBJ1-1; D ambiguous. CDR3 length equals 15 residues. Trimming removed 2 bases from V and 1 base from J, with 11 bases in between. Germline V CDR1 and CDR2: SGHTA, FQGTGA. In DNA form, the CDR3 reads TGTGCCAGCAGCTTATCGCCTACGGGGAACACTGAAGCTTTCTTT. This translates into CASSLSPTGNTEAFF.

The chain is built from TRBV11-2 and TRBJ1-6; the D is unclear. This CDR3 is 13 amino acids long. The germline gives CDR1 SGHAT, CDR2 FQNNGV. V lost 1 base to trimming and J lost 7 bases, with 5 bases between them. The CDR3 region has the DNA TGTGCCAGCAGCTTAGGCCGGAATTCACCCCTCCACTTT. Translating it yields CASSLGRNSPLHF.

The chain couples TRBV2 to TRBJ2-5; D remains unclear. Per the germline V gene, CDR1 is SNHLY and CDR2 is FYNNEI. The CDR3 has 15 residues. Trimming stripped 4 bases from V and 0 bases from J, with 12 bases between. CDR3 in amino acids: CASSAFSTDQETQYF. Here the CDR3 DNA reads TGTGCCAGCAGTGCTTTTAGTACGGACCAAGAGACCCAGTACTTC.

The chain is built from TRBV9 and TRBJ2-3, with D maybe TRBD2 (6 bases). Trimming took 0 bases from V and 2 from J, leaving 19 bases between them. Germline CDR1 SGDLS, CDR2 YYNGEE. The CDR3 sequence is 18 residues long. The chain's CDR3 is CASSVDARGGGNTDTQYF. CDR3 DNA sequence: TGTGCCAGCAGCGTAGACGCACGCGGAGGCGGGAACACAGATACGCAGTATTTT.

The CDR3 bases are TGTGCCAGTAAAGGTCAGGGTTGGGAAAAACTGTTTTTT. This gives the protein CASKGQGWEKLFF. The V gene is TRBV2, the J gene TRBJ1-4; TRBD1 is a possible D gene (5 bases). The CDR3 totals 13 residues. Germline V gene lookup returns CDR1 SNHLY and CDR2 FYNNEI. V was cut by 9 bases and J by 8 bases, with 16 bases left in between. Variable domain in full (rest from reference TRBV2 and TRBJ1-4): EPEVTQTPSHQVTQMGQEVILRCVPISNHLYFYWYRQILGQKVEFLVSFYNNEISEKSEIFDDQFSVERPDGSNFTLKIRSTKLEDSAMYFCASKGQGWEKLFFGSGTQLSVL.

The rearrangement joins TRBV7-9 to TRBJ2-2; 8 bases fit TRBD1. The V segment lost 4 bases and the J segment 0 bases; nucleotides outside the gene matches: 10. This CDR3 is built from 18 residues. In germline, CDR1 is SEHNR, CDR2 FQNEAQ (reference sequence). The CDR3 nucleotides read TGTGCCAGCAGCTCCACGGACAGGGTTTATGCGAACACCGGGGAGCTGTTTTTT. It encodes CASSSTDRVYANTGELFF.

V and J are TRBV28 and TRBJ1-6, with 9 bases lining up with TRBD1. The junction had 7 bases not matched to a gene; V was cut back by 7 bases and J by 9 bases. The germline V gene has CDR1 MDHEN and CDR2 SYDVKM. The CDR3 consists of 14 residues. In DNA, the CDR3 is TGTGCCAGCACCGGGGACAGGGAAGTTTCACCCCTCCACTTT. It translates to CASTGDREVSPLHF.

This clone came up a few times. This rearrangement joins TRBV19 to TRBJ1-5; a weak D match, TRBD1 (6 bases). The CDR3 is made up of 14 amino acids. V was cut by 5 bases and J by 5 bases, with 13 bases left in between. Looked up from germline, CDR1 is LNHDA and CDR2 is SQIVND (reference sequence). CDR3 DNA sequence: TGTGCCAGTAGTCTACAGGGACCCCATCAGCCCCAGCATTTT. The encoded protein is CASSLQGPHQPQHF.

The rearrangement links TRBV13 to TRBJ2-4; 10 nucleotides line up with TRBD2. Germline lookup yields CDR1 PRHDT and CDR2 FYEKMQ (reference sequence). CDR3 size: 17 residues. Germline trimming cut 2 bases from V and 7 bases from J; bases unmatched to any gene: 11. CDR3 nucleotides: TGTGCCAGCAGCTTAAACCCAAGCGGGGGGGTTTGGAACATTCAGTACTTC. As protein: CASSLNPSGGVWNIQYF.

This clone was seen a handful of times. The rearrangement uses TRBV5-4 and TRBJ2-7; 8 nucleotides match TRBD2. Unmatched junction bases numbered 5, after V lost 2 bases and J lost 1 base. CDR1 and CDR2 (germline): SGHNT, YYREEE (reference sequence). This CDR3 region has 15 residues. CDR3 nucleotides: TGTGCCAGCAGCTTAGGTACTAGCGGATCCTACGAGCAGTACTTC. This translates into CASSLGTSGSYEQYF.

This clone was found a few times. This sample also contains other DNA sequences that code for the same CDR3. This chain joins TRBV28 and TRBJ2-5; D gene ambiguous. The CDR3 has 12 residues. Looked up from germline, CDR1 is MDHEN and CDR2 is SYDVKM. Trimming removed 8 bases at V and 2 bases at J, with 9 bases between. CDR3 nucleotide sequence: TGTGCCAGCTCGCCGGGTCAAGAGACCCAGTACTTC. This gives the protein CASSPGQETQYF.